These 2 T cell receptor beta chains originate from one sample sequenced in a study of identical twins (dated by TCRdb to 2016 to 2017). The library was generated by 5' RACE. The run used an Illumina HiSeq 2000. TCRdb handled the public reads itself, with Q25 trimming in fastp and clone calling in MiXCR, and kept productive beta chains. Rows with a matching CDR3 protein are joined into one entry that keeps the most common DNA and genes. A total of about 1.7 million distinct CDR3 sequences appear in this sample, under 35% of them only once. In total, the top ten clones hold roughly 0.3% of the sample. What was sequenced was cord blood. The receptors here all came from a newborn girl in good health.

This chain uses TRBV11-2 with TRBJ1-1; D gene unclear. This CDR3 has 14 residues. The V and J ends lost 2 bases and 2 bases respectively, with 9 bases between them. Germline V CDR1 and CDR2: SGHAT, FQNNGV. DNA for the CDR3: TGTGCCAGCAGCTTAACGGGTTATAACACTGAAGCTTTCTTT. The encoded protein is CASSLTGYNTEAFF.

This clonotype was found once. The V gene is TRBV6-5, the J gene TRBJ2-2; no clear D gene. Germline V gene data show CDR1 as MNHEY and CDR2 as SVGAGI. The CDR3 is 12 amino acids. Trimming shortened V by 7 bases and J by 3 bases, and 6 bases separated the two germline ends. The CDR3, as DNA: TGTGCCAGCAAGGGATACACCGGGGAGCTGTTTTTT. Protein sequence: CASKGYTGELFF.